These 8 T cell receptor beta chains were all obtained from the same sample, sequenced in a study of vaccination and CD4 T cells after COVID-19. Regarding treatment: 10-day PBMC culture with coronavirus spike peptide pools or control peptides (ViraFEST assay). Cultured CD4+ T cell DNA was sequenced using the Oncomine TCR Beta short-read assay. TCRdb itself ran the PCR reads through MiXCR, one entry per CDR3 protein. The table records 10,000 or so distinct CDR3 sequences, approximately 48% of them present only once. No cognate antigen is known for these TCRs. Sequencing used CD4+ T cells from blood, cultured in vitro. The receptors originated from a human donor who had recovered from COVID-19.

V usage is TRBV19 and J usage is TRBJ1-6, with D possibly TRBD1 on 5 matching bases. The V and J ends lost 3 bases and 7 bases respectively, with 19 bases between them. The CDR3 is made up of 17 amino acids. Germline values: CDR1 LNHDA, CDR2 SQIVND (reference sequence). The CDR3 sequence is CASSIGGSGHQNSPLHF. For the CDR3, the DNA is TGTGCCAGTAGTATCGGGGGGTCCGGGCATCAGAATTCACCCCTCCACTTT. The entire variable domain, with the rest obtained from reference TRBV19 and TRBJ1-6, is as follows: DGGITQSPKYLFRKEGQNVTLSCEQNLNHDAMYWYRQDPGQGLRLIYYSQIVNDFQKGDIAEGYSVSREKKESFPLTVTSAQKNPTAFYLCASSIGGSGHQNSPLHFGNGTRLTVT.

The chain employs TRBV27 and TRBJ1-6; maybe TRBD1 (5 bases). This CDR3 contains 17 residues. V shed 0 bases and J shed 0 bases, with 9 bases lying between them. Germline CDR1 and CDR2: MNHEY and SMNVEV (reference sequence). This chain's CDR3 is CASSLSGAPSYNSPLHF. CDR3 in DNA: TGTGCCAGCAGTTTATCAGGGGCACCCTCCTATAATTCACCCCTCCACTTT.

As regards this clonotype: Only one base separates this from a far larger clonotype, so it likely reflects a read error. The genes are TRBV6-2 or TRBV6-3 and TRBJ2-7; 9 bases align to TRBD1. The J call may be mistaken, given a closer DNA end match to TRBJ2-5. Germline V gene data show CDR1 as MNHEY and CDR2 as SVGEGT. The CDR3 is 15 amino acids. CDR3 DNA: TGTGCCAGCAGTTACTGGGACAGGGAGTCGGGGACCCAGTACTTC. Residues: CASSYWDRESGTQYF.

The CDR3 is CASTSTGRREAFF. DNA for the CDR3: TGTGCCAGCACGTCGACAGGGAGGCGTGAAGCTTTCTTT. The chain uses TRBV12-3 or TRBV12-4 and TRBJ1-1, with TRBD1 identical over 7 bases. Losses at the gene ends were 7 bases for V and 7 bases for J; bases not matched to a gene: 9. The CDR3 is made up of 13 amino acids.

This clonotype was counted once. This chain links TRBV20-1 with TRBJ2-1; 10 bases map to TRBD2. V trimming: 3 bases; J trimming: 7 bases; junction bases outside the gene matches: 6. The germline gives CDR1 DFQATT, CDR2 SNEGSKA (reference sequence). The CDR3 extends over 14 amino acids. CDR3 in DNA: TGCAGTGCTAGGGGCCTAGCGGGAGTAAATGAGCAGTTCTTC. This sequence encodes CSARGLAGVNEQFF.

This chain joins TRBV5-4 and TRBJ1-6; D not certain. This CDR3 spans 15 amino acids. V was shortened by 0 bases and J by 0 bases, with 4 bases between the two germline ends. CDR1 SGHNT and CDR2 YYREEE come from the germline V gene (reference sequence). The CDR3 bases are TGTGCCAGCAGCTTGGGGGGCTCCTATAATTCACCCCTCCACTTT. Its translation is CASSLGGSYNSPLHF. Full variable domain (remainder filled in from reference TRBV5-4 and TRBJ1-6): ETGVTQSPTHLIKTRGQQVTLRCSSQSGHNTVSWYQQALGQGPQFIFQYYREEENGRGNFPPRFSGLQFPNYSSELNVNALELDDSALYLCASSLGGSYNSPLHFGNGTRLTVT.

This clonotype showed up just once. This chain uses TRBV7-9 with TRBJ1-1, with a possible D match to TRBD1 (6 bases). This CDR3 region has 17 residues. CDR1 is SEHNR and CDR2 is FQNEAQ in the germline V gene (reference sequence). With 1 base removed from V and 0 bases from J, the gap between germline ends came to 15 bases. The CDR3 bases are TGTGCCAGCAGCTTAGGGGGGGGGCGGATAATGAACACTGAAGCTTTCTTT. Translated: CASSLGGGRIMNTEAFF.

The chain couples TRBV10-3 to TRBJ2-1; TRBD2 matches 7 bases. Germline CDR1 reads ENHRY; CDR2 reads SYGVKD. V lost 6 bases to trimming and J lost 7 bases; unmatched junction nucleotides: 12. The CDR3 has 15 amino acids. CDR3 amino acids: CAIRENTGGGNEQFF. CDR3 bases: TGTGCCATCAGAGAAAATACTGGGGGAGGGAATGAGCAGTTCTTC.